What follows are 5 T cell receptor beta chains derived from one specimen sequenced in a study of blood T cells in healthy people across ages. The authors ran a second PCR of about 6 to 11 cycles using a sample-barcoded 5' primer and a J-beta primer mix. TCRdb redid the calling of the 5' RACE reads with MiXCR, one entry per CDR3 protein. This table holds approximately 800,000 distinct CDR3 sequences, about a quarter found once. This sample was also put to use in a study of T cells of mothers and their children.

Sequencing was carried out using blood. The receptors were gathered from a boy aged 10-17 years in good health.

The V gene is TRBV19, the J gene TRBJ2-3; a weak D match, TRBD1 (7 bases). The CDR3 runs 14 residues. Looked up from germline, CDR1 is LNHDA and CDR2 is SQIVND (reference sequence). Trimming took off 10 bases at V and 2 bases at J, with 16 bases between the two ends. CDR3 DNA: TGTGCCATCAGGGGGGTTCAATTCACAGATACGCAGTATTTT. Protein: CAIRGVQFTDTQYF.

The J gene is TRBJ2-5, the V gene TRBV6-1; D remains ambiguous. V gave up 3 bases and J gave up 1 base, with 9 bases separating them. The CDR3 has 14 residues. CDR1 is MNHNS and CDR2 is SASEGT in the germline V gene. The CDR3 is CASSDSLGQETQYF. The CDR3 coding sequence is TGTGCCAGCAGTGACTCGCTGGGCCAAGAGACCCAGTACTTC.

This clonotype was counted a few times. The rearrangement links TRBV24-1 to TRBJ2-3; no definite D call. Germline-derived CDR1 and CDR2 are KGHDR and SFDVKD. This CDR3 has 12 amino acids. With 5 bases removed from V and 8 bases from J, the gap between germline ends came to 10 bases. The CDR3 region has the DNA TGTGCCACCAGTGGGGATTTGGGTACGCAGTATTTT. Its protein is CATSGDLGTQYF.

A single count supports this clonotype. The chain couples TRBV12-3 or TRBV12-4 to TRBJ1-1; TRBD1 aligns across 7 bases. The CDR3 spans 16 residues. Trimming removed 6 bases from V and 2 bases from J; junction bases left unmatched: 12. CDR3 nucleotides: TGTGCCAGCAGCCCAAGGGGGCAGGGTGGAAACACTGAAGCTTTCTTT. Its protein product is CASSPRGQGGNTEAFF.

The CDR3 is CASSFGGSRSFYEQYF. The CDR3 nucleotides read TGTGCCAGCAGCTTTGGGGGGAGCAGGTCATTCTACGAGCAGTACTTC. This chain connects TRBV7-9 to TRBJ2-5; TRBD2 might be the D (6 bases). The DNA matches TRBJ2-7 better at its end, which makes the J call doubtful. Germline V lookup: CDR1 SEHNR, CDR2 FQNEAQ (reference sequence). This CDR3 has 16 amino acids.